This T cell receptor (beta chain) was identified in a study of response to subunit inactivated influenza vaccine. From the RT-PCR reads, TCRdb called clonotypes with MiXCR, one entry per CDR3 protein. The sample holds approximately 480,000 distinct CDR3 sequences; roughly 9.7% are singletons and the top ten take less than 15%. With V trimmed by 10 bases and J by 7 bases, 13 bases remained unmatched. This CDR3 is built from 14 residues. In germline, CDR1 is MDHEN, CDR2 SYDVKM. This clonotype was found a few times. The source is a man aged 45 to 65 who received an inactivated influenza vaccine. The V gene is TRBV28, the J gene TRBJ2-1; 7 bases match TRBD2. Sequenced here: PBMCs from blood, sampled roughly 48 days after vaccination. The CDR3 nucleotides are TGTGCCAACCAGCCCTGGCTAGCGGTTAATGAGCAGTTCTTC. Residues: CANQPWLAVNEQFF.